This TCR beta chain derives from a study of OX40 agonist ivuxolimab in advanced cancers. The wider study: Patients received intravenous ivuxolimab every 2 weeks at 0.01 to 10 mg/kg. Each dose-escalation patient presented with hepatocellular carcinoma, melanoma, renal cell or head and neck cancer.

The CDR3 extends over 14 amino acids. The ends lost 4 bases at V and 6 bases at J; junction bases unmatched: 4. Per the germline V gene, CDR1 is LGHNA and CDR2 is YSLEER. The repertoire was sequenced with immunoSEQ multiplex PCR; TCRdb's copy has only in-frame clones and lacks some. The sample holds roughly 53,000 clones, 85% seen once. The rearrangement joins TRBV4-3 to TRBJ2-1; the match to TRBD1 covers 9 bases. The clonotype comes from an adult with an advanced solid tumor such as melanoma, head and neck, liver or kidney cancer. The sample was CD4+ or CD8+ T cells sorted from blood, taken in a trial of the OX40 agonist ivuxolimab. CDR3: CASSPRTGVNEQFF. In nucleotides, the CDR3 is TGCGCCAGCAGCCCCAGGACAGGGGTCAATGAGCAGTTCTTC.